The sequence of this TCR beta chain was determined in a study of shared clonotypes between healthy human individuals. On the study more broadly: Those who served as donors were a couple of women and three men between the ages of 18 and 49. Study-level results: With a few donors compared, 4% to 5% of naive CD4 clonotypes were shared. It was anticipated that sequencing depth would influence how many clonotypes donors shared.

Comment on this clone: What it binds is unknown.

TCRdb's copy holds only in-frame clones and misses some; the assay was immunoSEQ multiplex PCR. The data hold roughly 2 million clones, with about 95% observed a single time. CD45RO-negative cells were positively selected for CCR7, leaving out terminally differentiated effector memory CD45RA+ cells. The sample comprised naive CD8+ T cells sorted from blood. The clonotype comes from a man aged 18 to 30 in good health.

Here the CDR3 reads CSVGVGAGYGYTF. The DNA of the CDR3 is TGCAGCGTTGGGGTAGGGGCGGGCTATGGCTACACCTTC. The rearrangement uses TRBV29-1 and TRBJ1-2, with D possibly being TRBD1 (5 bases). The V end lost 4 bases, the J end lost 4 bases, and 13 bases lay between the germline ends. CDR3 length equals 13 residues. The germline V gene encodes CDR1 SQVTM and CDR2 ANQGSEA.